This T cell receptor (beta chain) was found in a study of blood T cell repertoires in COVID-19. About the study: The cDNA or gDNA used as material had been derived from T cells, B-cell-depleted T cells, or PBMCs.

Per the original data handling: Amplification with reference gene primers provided the estimates of nucleated cell counts. Generated by immunoSEQ multiplex PCR, the TCRdb table keeps only in-frame clones and is missing some. The V and J calls and clone size come from that table; D and trimming were worked out from the DNA. This sample yields 55,000 to 80,000 clones, of which 65% to 90% are seen a single time; roughly 15% belongs to the top ten. The CDR3 has 13 amino acids. Between the trimmed V and J ends, which lost 4 bases and 5 bases, there was a span of 6 bases. Germline loops: CDR1 LGHNA, CDR2 YNFKEQ.

Sequenced sample: peripheral blood. The clonotype originates from a man older than 75 with active COVID-19. V is TRBV4-2 and J is TRBJ1-6; D is ambiguous. CDR3 region: CASSLLDNSPLHF. CDR3 nucleotide sequence: TGTGCCAGCAGCCTTCTCGATAATTCACCCCTCCACTTT.